A selection of T cell receptor beta chains follows, all from one sample in a study of blood T cells in healthy people across ages. TCRdb used MiXCR to reprocess the 5' RACE reads, holding one entry per CDR3 protein. The repertoire holds approximately 800,000 distinct CDR3 sequences, with roughly 50% as singletons. The sequenced sample consisted of blood. All receptors derive from a middle-aged man in good health. The CDR3 runs from the conserved cysteine through the conserved F or W. A D gene is named only where the DNA matches it firmly. Not every row has a clone size; where given, it reads once, few, many or a size class.

j_call d_call clone_size v_call cdr3_nt cdr3_aa
TRBJ2-7 NA NA TRBV4-2 TGTGCCAGCAGCCAATCCCGAGGAGTTCCTACAAATATGCCCAATGAGCAGTACTTC CASSQSRGVPTNMPNEQYF
TRBJ2-7 NA few TRBV29-1 TGCAGCGTCCGAAACGCGAACGAGCAGTACTTC CSVRNANEQYF
TRBJ2-2 TRBD1 NA TRBV10-2 TGCGCCAGCAGTGCGACAGGGGGGAGCGGCGGGGAGCTGTTTTTT CASSATGGSGGELFF
TRBJ1-1 NA NA TRBV7-2 TGTGCCAGCAGCTTAAGCGGGGGCAGTTGGTGGAACACTGAAGCTTTCTTT CASSLSGGSWWNTEAFF
TRBJ1-5 NA NA TRBV4-3 TGCGCCAGCAGCCAAGATTCGGGGGGGAATCAGCCCCAGCATTTT CASSQDSGGNQPQHF
TRBJ2-1 NA NA TRBV7-9 TGTGCCAGCAGCTCTCCGGGACTGAACACCTACAATGAGCAGTTCTTC CASSSPGLNTYNEQFF
TRBJ2-7 NA NA TRBV7-2 TGTGCCAGCAGCTTTACAGATTACGAGCAGTACTTC CASSFTDYEQYF
TRBJ2-7 TRBD2 NA TRBV28 TGTGCCAGCAGTCCAAGACCCCAGGGAGCGGGAGGAATATACGAGCAGTACTTC CASSPRPQGAGGIYEQYF
TRBJ2-3 NA few TRBV7-9 TGTGCCAGCAGCTCAGGGGAATATAGGGCCACAGATACGCAGTATTTT CASSSGEYRATDTQYF
TRBJ2-3 NA few TRBV7-3 TGTGCCAGCAGCTTACCCGGAACAGGGATTGAAGATACGCAGTATTTT CASSLPGTGIEDTQYF
TRBJ2-5 NA NA TRBV10-3 TGTGCCATCAGTAGTTTGGAGACCCAGTACTTC CAISSLETQYF
TRBJ2-5 NA NA TRBV28 TGTGCCAGCAGGACAACGGATTTAGGGACCCAGTACTTC CASRTTDLGTQYF
TRBJ1-2 TRBD1 once TRBV2 TGTGCCAGCAGGGGGACAGGGAGGGACTATGGCTACACCTTC CASRGTGRDYGYTF
TRBJ2-1 TRBD1 NA TRBV27 TGTGCCAGCAGTTTCACCGCAGGGGGAGATATCTACAATGAGCAGTTCTTC CASSFTAGGDIYNEQFF
TRBJ2-4 NA few TRBV6-1 TGTGCCAGCAGTGATGGGGCCATTCAGTACTTC CASSDGAIQYF
TRBJ2-1 NA once TRBV7-9 TGTGCCAGCAGCACCTCTGGCGGGGTTGGTGAAGAGACCCAGTTCTTC CASSTSGGVGEETQFF
TRBJ1-2 TRBD1 NA TRBV28 TGTGCCAGCAAACCAGGGGGCCAGGAAGGCTATGGCTACACCTTC CASKPGGQEGYGYTF
TRBJ2-3 TRBD2 NA TRBV5-1 TGCGCCAGCAGGAGTAGCGGGGGTGGAGATACGCAGTATTTT CASRSSGGGDTQYF
TRBJ2-7 NA few TRBV4-1 TGCGCCAGCAGCACCCGACAGGAGGGGTACGAGCAGTACTTC CASSTRQEGYEQYF
TRBJ2-5 NA NA TRBV11-2 TGTGCCAGCAGCCCGCCGAGGGGGACCTTGGAGACCCAGTACTTC CASSPPRGTLETQYF
TRBJ2-5 TRBD2 once TRBV28 TGTGCCAGCAGTTTGCCCCCCGGGTTAGCGGGGGGACTGTACCAAGAGACCCAGTACTTC CASSLPPGLAGGLYQETQYF
TRBJ2-1 NA NA TRBV25-1 TGTGCCAGCAGTCACATCCCGGGGGTAGGTGAGCAGTTCTTC CASSHIPGVGEQFF
TRBJ2-3 NA NA TRBV9 TGTGCCAGCAGCTTCGACGGGGGAAACACAGATACGCAGTATTTT CASSFDGGNTDTQYF
TRBJ2-7 TRBD2 NA TRBV6-2/TRBV6-3 TGTGCCAGCAGTTACGTAGCGGGAGAAGTTAATGAGCAGTACTTC CASSYVAGEVNEQYF
TRBJ2-5 TRBD2 NA TRBV7-2 TGTGCCAGCAGCCCCAGTACTAGCGGGAGGTGGGAGACCCAGTACTTC CASSPSTSGRWETQYF
TRBJ2-3 TRBD2 NA TRBV4-3 TGCGCCAGCAGCCCACAGCGGGATTGGGCAGGTACGCAGTATTTT CASSPQRDWAGTQYF
TRBJ2-7 NA few TRBV6-5 TGTGCCATTTCTGGGGGGGCTGACGACGAGCAGTACTTC CAISGGADDEQYF
TRBJ2-7 TRBD1 NA TRBV28 TGTGCCAGCACCACGGGACAGGGGGCGCGCGAGCAGTACTTC CASTTGQGAREQYF
TRBJ2-7 TRBD1 NA TRBV4-3 TGCGCCAGCAGCCGCGACAGGGTAACCTACGAGCAGTACTTC CASSRDRVTYEQYF
TRBJ1-2 NA few TRBV3-1 TGTGCCAGCAGCCGGGGGGCGGAATATGGCTACACCTTC CASSRGAEYGYTF
TRBJ1-2 NA many TRBV9 TGTGCCAGCAGCGTATCCCCGGTGATCGAATCTCCCAACTATGGCTACACCTTC CASSVSPVIESPNYGYTF
TRBJ1-5 TRBD1 NA TRBV24-1 TGTGCCACCGGACAGGGGGATCATCAGCCCCAGCATTTT CATGQGDHQPQHF
TRBJ2-1 TRBD2 few TRBV7-2 TGTGCCAGCAGCTTAGGGCTAGCGGGGGGTTGGAATGAGCAGTTCTTC CASSLGLAGGWNEQFF
TRBJ2-7 NA NA TRBV28 TGTGCCAGTCTTGTTTCCGGGACGTCCTACGAGCAGTACTTC CASLVSGTSYEQYF
TRBJ1-4 NA NA TRBV9 TGTGCCAGCAGCGTGGGAGGCCGCGGTCAGGGAAAACTGTTTTTT CASSVGGRGQGKLFF
TRBJ2-5 NA NA TRBV20-1 TGCAGCCCTGTGGGGTATGAGGACCAAGAGACCCAGTACTTC CSPVGYEDQETQYF
TRBJ2-5 NA few TRBV29-1 TGCAGCGTGGGGAGGGGGCGCGAGACCCAGTACTTC CSVGRGRETQYF
TRBJ2-1 TRBD2 NA TRBV11-3 TGTGCCAGCAGCTCCCGACTAGCGGGGGGCAATGAGCAGTTCTTC CASSSRLAGGNEQFF
TRBJ2-5 NA NA TRBV4-2 TGTGCCAGCAGCCAAGTTGGTGGGACTTGGGCGGGCGGAGACCAAGAGACCCAGTACTTC CASSQVGGTWAGGDQETQYF
TRBJ1-1 NA once TRBV6-5 TGTGCCAGCAGTTACTCGATGGGATACACTGAAGCTTTCTTT CASSYSMGYTEAFF
TRBJ2-3 TRBD2 few TRBV5-1 TGCGCCAGCAGCCCGGGACTAGCGGGAGGCTCTAGCACAGATACGCAGTATTTT CASSPGLAGGSSTDTQYF
TRBJ2-6 NA NA TRBV12-3/TRBV12-4 TGTGCCAGCAGGCAGGGCAGCTCTGGGGCCAACGTCCTGACTTTC CASRQGSSGANVLTF
TRBJ2-3 TRBD1 NA TRBV6-6 TGTGCCGCCCTGGACAGGCAGAGAGATGCGCAGTATTTT CAALDRQRDAQYF
TRBJ1-6 NA NA TRBV6-2/TRBV6-3 TGTGCCAGCAGTTACTTCTCGGGGACAAACCTTTCACCCCTCCACTTT CASSYFSGTNLSPLHF
TRBJ2-5 NA few TRBV7-2 TGTGCCAGCAGATCAACAGGGCTCCAAGAGACCCAGTACTTC CASRSTGLQETQYF
TRBJ2-5 TRBD2 few TRBV4-1 TGCGCCAGCAGCCAAGATCTTCAGGGCGGGAGGGCCCCAGAGACCCAGTACTTC CASSQDLQGGRAPETQYF
TRBJ2-3 TRBD1 few TRBV20-1 TGCAGTGCTAGTGACAGGGGAAAGCCAGATACGCAGTATTTT CSASDRGKPDTQYF
TRBJ1-2 NA NA TRBV2 TGTGCCAGCAGTGAAAACGTTAAATCATATGGCTACACCTTC CASSENVKSYGYTF
TRBJ2-1 NA NA TRBV12-3/TRBV12-4 TGTGCCAGCAGTTTAAATGCCGGGACACACGGGAGAAATGAGCAGTTCTTC CASSLNAGTHGRNEQFF
TRBJ2-7 NA NA TRBV12-3/TRBV12-4 TGTGCCAGCAGGTCCCATGGCGACGAGCAGTACTTC CASRSHGDEQYF
TRBJ2-7 TRBD2 NA TRBV20-1 TGCAGTGCTAAGGGAACGGCTAGCGGAATCTACGAGCAGTACTTC CSAKGTASGIYEQYF
TRBJ2-5 NA NA TRBV2 TGTGCCAGCAGTGACCGGAATGAGCAGTACTTC CASSDRNEQYF
TRBJ1-5 TRBD1 NA TRBV20-1 TGCAGTGTGGTGTTTGGGACAGGGGTTAGCAATCAGCCCCAGCATTTT CSVVFGTGVSNQPQHF
TRBJ2-5 TRBD1 NA TRBV2 TGTGCCAGCAGGGCCCGGACAGGGGGGCAAGAGACCCAGTACTTC CASRARTGGQETQYF
TRBJ2-1 TRBD1 medium-sized TRBV6-5 TGTGCCACCTGCACAGGGGGCTCCTACAATGAGCAGTTCTTC CATCTGGSYNEQFF